The T cell receptor beta chain described here comes from a study of blood T cell repertoires in COVID-19. Study information: Some COVID-19 samples were acute and others convalescent; all came from the United States, Italy and Spain.

Per the authors' pipeline: Using reference gene primer amplification, nucleated cell counts were estimated. Sequenced by immunoSEQ multiplex PCR; TCRdb stores in-frame clones only, minus some. V and J calls and clone size are copied from that table; D and trimming were computed from the DNA. This sample has 150,000 to 200,000 clones, with 80% to 90% found just once. This clone was observed a single time. This CDR3 comprises 15 residues. Germline CDR1 SGHTA, CDR2 FQGNSA. J was trimmed by 6 bases and V by 1 base; bases with no gene match: 1. The receptor was isolated from a man in his 70s with active or convalescent COVID-19. The rearrangement links TRBV7-2 to TRBJ1-6; 9 positions match TRBD1. The sample was peripheral blood. CDR3 sequence: CASSLGTGVNSPLHF. In DNA, the CDR3 is TGTGCCAGCAGCTTAGGGACAGGGGTTAATTCACCCCTCCACTTT.